Presented here are 18 T cell receptor beta chains from one specimen sequenced in a study of beta chain features in type 1 diabetes. All of the isolated RNA was reverse transcribed, so expressed TCRB transcripts were sequenced. Profiled with immunoSEQ multiplex PCR; TCRdb holds only in-frame clones, not every one. The data show roughly 400,000 clones, more than 11% seen once. The sample was naive CD4+ T cells from blood. All receptors come from a man younger than 45 in good health.

This clone was seen only a few times. V and J are TRBV15 and TRBJ2-1; unclear D gene. The germline gives CDR1 LNHNV, CDR2 YYDKDF (reference sequence). The CDR3 spans 12 residues. V shed 3 bases and J shed 10 bases, with 10 bases lying between them. The CDR3: CATSRNLEEQFF. Written as DNA, the CDR3 is TGTGCCACCAGCAGGAATCTCGAGGAGCAGTTCTTC.

Turning to this clone: This specimen includes other DNA sequences encoding the same CDR3. The chain's CDR3 is CASSLGTVNTEAFF. CDR3 coding DNA: TGTGCCAGCAGCTTGGGTACAGTGAACACTGAAGCTTTCTTT. The J gene is TRBJ1-1, the V gene TRBV7-2; D remains unclear. V was trimmed by 3 bases and J by 0 bases, leaving 8 bases between them. This CDR3 spans 14 amino acids. Germline V gene data show CDR1 as SGHTA and CDR2 as FQGNSA.

The chain has TRBV28 and TRBJ2-1; D is possibly TRBD1 (5 bases). The CDR3 is 16 residues long. Germline V lookup: CDR1 MDHEN, CDR2 SYDVKM. V gave up 3 bases and J gave up 1 base, with 13 bases separating them. CDR3 protein: CASSFLDRGSYNEQFF. CDR3 nucleotides: TGTGCCAGCAGTTTCCTTGACAGAGGATCCTACAATGAGCAGTTCTTC.

This clone was seen only a few times. The chain links TRBV7-7 to TRBJ2-1, with 7 bases that match TRBD1. The CDR3 sequence is 15 residues long. Germline loops: CDR1 SSHAT, CDR2 FNYEAQ (reference sequence). The junction had 5 bases not matched to a gene; V was cut back by 2 bases and J by 4 bases. In DNA form, the CDR3 reads TGTGCCAGCAGCTTATCCGGGACAGTATACAATGAGCAGTTCTTC. It is translated as CASSLSGTVYNEQFF. The full variable domain, its missing parts supplied by reference TRBV7-7 and TRBJ2-1, is GAGVSQSPRYKVTKRGQDVTLRCDPISSHATLYWYQQALGQGPEFLTYFNYEAQPDKSGLPSDRFSAERPEGSISTLTIQRTEQRDSAMYRCASSLSGTVYNEQFFGPGTRLTVL.

This clone was found a few times. The chain employs TRBV7-9 and TRBJ1-2; D uncertain. Germline lookup yields CDR1 SEHNR and CDR2 FQNEAQ (reference sequence). Trimming removed 7 bases at V and 8 bases at J, with 17 bases between. This CDR3 is built from 13 residues. The CDR3 region has the DNA TGTGCCAGCACCTCCTTCCAAAGGGAAGGCTACACCTTC. Protein sequence: CASTSFQREGYTF.

The J gene is TRBJ2-3, the V gene TRBV7-8; D gene uncertain. The CDR3 totals 13 residues. The V gene's germline CDR1 is SGHVS and CDR2 FQNEAQ. V was trimmed by 5 bases and J by 4 bases, leaving 10 bases between them. Here the CDR3 reads CASSSREPDTQYF. The CDR3 bases are TGTGCCAGCAGCAGTAGGGAACCAGATACGCAGTATTTT.

This clone has more than one count but fewer than ten. This sequence joins TRBV14 and TRBJ2-1, with D hard to call. V was clipped by 6 bases and J by 12 bases, with 15 bases between them. The germline CDR1 and CDR2 sequences are SGHDN and FVKESK. This CDR3 region has 12 residues. The CDR3 DNA sequence: TGTGCCAGCAGTTTTGGACCGGTGGGGCAGTTCTTC. It translates to CASSFGPVGQFF.

The genes are TRBV27 and TRBJ1-6; the D gene is possibly TRBD1 (5 bases). CDR1 is MNHEY and CDR2 is SMNVEV in the germline V gene (reference sequence). The CDR3 consists of 14 residues. V was shortened by 2 bases and J by 7 bases, with 9 bases between the two germline ends. CDR3 DNA: TGTGCCAGCAGTTTAGTACGGGGGAATTCACCCCTCCACTTT. Its protein is CASSLVRGNSPLHF.

This clone has more than one count but fewer than ten. In nucleotides, the CDR3 is TGTGCCAGCAGTGAAGGGAGAGCAGGGGCGTTTTTAAAGGGGGAGCTGTTTTTT. Translation: CASSEGRAGAFLKGELFF. The V and J genes are TRBV6-1 and TRBJ2-2, with D possibly TRBD1 on 6 matching bases. The germline V and J ends were trimmed by 1 base and 8 bases, with 23 bases remaining between them. CDR1 and CDR2 (germline): MNHNS, SASEGT. CDR3 length: 18 amino acids.

CDR3 residues: CASSSQDEQFF. CDR3 bases: TGTGCCAGCAGTTCCCAAGATGAGCAGTTCTTC. This chain joins TRBV2 and TRBJ2-1; D is uncertain. The V gene lost 5 bases and the J gene lost 8 bases, with 7 bases spanning the gap. CDR1 and CDR2 (germline): SNHLY, FYNNEI. The CDR3 covers 11 residues.

This clone was observed a handful of times. This chain connects TRBV9 to TRBJ2-2; TRBD2 matches at 12 bases. CDR1 SGDLS and CDR2 YYNGEE come from the germline V gene. CDR3 size: 16 residues. The ends lost 0 bases at V and 7 bases at J; junction bases unmatched: 4. The CDR3 sequence: CASSVGLAGADGELFF. CDR3 coding DNA: TGTGCCAGCAGCGTAGGACTAGCGGGAGCGGACGGGGAGCTGTTTTTT.

The chain couples TRBV30 to TRBJ2-3; D might be TRBD2 (5 bases). The V end lost 4 bases, the J end lost 5 bases, and 16 bases lay between the germline ends. CDR3 length: 14 residues. From germline, CDR1 is GTSNPN and CDR2 SVGIG (reference sequence). The DNA for the CDR3 is TGTGCCTGGATTAGAAGCGGTCGAGGAGATACGCAGTATTTT. This translates into CAWIRSGRGDTQYF.

This clone was observed a few times. The rearrangement uses TRBV7-6 and TRBJ1-2, with unresolved D. This CDR3 is built from 14 residues. Germline-derived CDR1 and CDR2 are SGHVS and FNYEAQ. V lost 4 bases and J 0 bases, leaving 9 bases between the germline ends. This CDR3 is CASSSDGPNYGYTF. The CDR3 region has the DNA TGTGCCAGCAGCTCTGACGGGCCTAACTATGGCTACACCTTC.

Only a few counts were recorded for this clone. This chain uses TRBV7-9 with TRBJ2-1, with 9 positions matching TRBD2. The V segment lost 5 bases and the J segment 4 bases; nucleotides outside the gene matches: 9. The CDR3 is 16 amino acids. Looked up from germline, CDR1 is SEHNR and CDR2 is FQNEAQ (reference sequence). The CDR3 bases are TGTGCCAGCAGCGCTATGGGACTAGCAGTTTACAATGAGCAGTTCTTC. Translated, it gives CASSAMGLAVYNEQFF.

This clone occurred a few times. The chain joins TRBV27 to TRBJ2-1, with D perhaps matching TRBD1 or TRBD2 (5 bases each). V was clipped by 3 bases and J by 0 bases, with 9 bases between them. CDR3 length: 15 amino acids. Germline CDR1 reads MNHEY; CDR2 reads SMNVEV (reference sequence). The CDR3 spells CASSFRGASYNEQFF. As DNA, the CDR3 is TGTGCCAGCAGTTTTCGAGGGGCCTCCTACAATGAGCAGTTCTTC.

The DNA of the CDR3 is TGTGCCAGCAGTCGGGACAGCGGGGGCCTGTACGAGCAGTACGTC. Amino acid sequence: CASSRDSGGLYEQYV. The chain has TRBV28 and TRBJ2-7; tentative D call: TRBD2 (8 bases). Germline CDR1 and CDR2: MDHEN and SYDVKM. Deletions cut 5 bases from V and 4 bases from J, with 18 bases between. The CDR3 loop spans 15 amino acids.

The table lists this clone with a few counts. The chain couples TRBV5-1 to TRBJ2-3, with D maybe TRBD2 (5 bases). V lost 3 bases and J lost 6, with 17 bases in between. Germline V lookup: CDR1 SGHRS, CDR2 YFSETQ. The CDR3 loop spans 15 amino acids. CDR3 residues: CASSSHTLATDTQYF. The CDR3 bases are TGCGCCAGCAGCTCCCATACGCTAGCTACCGATACGCAGTATTTT.

This clone has more than one count but fewer than ten. The sample contains more than one DNA sequence encoding this CDR3. V and J are TRBV18 and TRBJ2-3; D gene ambiguous. V was pared by 1 base and J by 0 bases, with 5 bases between. The CDR3 extends over 14 amino acids. The V gene's germline CDR1 is KGHSH and CDR2 LQKENI. The CDR3 region is CASSPLDSTDTQYF. The CDR3 DNA follows: TGTGCCAGCTCACCACTCGACAGCACAGATACGCAGTATTTT.